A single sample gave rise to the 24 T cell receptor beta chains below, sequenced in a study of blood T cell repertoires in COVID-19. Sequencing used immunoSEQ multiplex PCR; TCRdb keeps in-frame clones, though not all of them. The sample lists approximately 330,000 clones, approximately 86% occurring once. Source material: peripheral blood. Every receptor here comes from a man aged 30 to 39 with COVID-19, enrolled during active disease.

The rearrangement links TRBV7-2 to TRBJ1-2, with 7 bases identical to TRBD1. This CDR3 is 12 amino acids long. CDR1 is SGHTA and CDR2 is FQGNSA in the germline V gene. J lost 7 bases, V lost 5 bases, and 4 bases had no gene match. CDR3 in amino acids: CASSPTGLGYTF. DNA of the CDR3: TGTGCCAGCAGCCCGACAGGGCTTGGCTACACCTTC.

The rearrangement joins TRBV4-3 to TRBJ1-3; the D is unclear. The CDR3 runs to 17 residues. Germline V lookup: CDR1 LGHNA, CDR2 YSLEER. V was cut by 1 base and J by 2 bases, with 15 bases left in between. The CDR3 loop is CASSQGPYPGAGNTIYF. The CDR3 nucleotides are TGCGCCAGCAGCCAAGGGCCCTATCCCGGGGCTGGAAACACCATATATTTT.

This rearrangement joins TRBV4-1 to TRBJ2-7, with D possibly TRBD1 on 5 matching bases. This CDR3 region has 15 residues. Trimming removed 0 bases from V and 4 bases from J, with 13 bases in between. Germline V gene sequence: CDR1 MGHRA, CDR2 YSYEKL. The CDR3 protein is CASSQDIVRVYEQYF. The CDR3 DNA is TGCGCCAGCAGCCAAGATATTGTCAGGGTGTACGAGCAGTACTTC.

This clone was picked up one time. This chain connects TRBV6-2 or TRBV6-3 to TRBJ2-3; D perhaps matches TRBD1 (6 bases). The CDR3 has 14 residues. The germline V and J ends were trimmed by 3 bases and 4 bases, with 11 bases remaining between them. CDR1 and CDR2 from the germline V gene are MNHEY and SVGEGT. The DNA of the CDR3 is TGTGCCAGCAGTTATATAGGGGGTCCAGATACGCAGTATTTT. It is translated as CASSYIGGPDTQYF.

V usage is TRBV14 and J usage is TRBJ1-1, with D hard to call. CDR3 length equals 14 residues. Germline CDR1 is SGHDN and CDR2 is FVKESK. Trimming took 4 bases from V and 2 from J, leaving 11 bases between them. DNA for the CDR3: TGTGCCAGCAGCCCCTTTTTGGGCAACACTGAAGCTTTCTTT. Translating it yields CASSPFLGNTEAFF.

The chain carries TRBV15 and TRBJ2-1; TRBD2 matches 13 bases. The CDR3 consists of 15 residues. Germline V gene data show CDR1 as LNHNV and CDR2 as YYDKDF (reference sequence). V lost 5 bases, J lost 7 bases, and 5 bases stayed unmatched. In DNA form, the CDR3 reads TGTGCCACCAGCCTTCCGGGACTAGCGGGAAATGAGCAGTTCTTC. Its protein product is CATSLPGLAGNEQFF.

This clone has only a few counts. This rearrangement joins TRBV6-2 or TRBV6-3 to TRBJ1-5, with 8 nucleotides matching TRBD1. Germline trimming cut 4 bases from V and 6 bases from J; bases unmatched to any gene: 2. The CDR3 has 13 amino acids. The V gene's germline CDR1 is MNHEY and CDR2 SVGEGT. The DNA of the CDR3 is TGTGCCAGCAGTTCCCAGGGGGCTCAGCCCCAGCATTTT. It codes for CASSSQGAQPQHF.

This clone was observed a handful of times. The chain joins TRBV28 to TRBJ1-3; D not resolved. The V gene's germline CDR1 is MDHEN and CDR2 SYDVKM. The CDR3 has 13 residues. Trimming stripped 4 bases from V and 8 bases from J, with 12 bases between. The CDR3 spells CASSSRPRDTIYF. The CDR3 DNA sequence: TGTGCCAGCAGTTCAAGACCTCGGGACACCATATATTTT.

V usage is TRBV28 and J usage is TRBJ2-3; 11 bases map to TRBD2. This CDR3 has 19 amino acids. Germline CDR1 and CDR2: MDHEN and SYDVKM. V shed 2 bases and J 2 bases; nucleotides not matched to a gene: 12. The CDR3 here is CASSLGSWGLAVNTDTQYF. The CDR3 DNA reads TGTGCCAGCAGTTTAGGTTCCTGGGGACTAGCGGTAAACACAGATACGCAGTATTTT. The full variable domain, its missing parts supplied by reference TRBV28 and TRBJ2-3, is DVKVTQSSRYLVKRTGEKVFLECVQDMDHENMFWYRQDPGLGLRLIYFSYDVKMKEKGDIPEGYSVSREKKERFSLILESASTNQTSMYLCASSLGSWGLAVNTDTQYFGPGTRLTVL.

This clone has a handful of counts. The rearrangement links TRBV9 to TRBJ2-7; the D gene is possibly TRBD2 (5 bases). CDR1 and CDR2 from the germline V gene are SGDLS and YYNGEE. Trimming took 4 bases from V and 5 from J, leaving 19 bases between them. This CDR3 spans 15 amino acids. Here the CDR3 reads CASSSISGGRDEQYF. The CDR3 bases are TGTGCCAGCAGCTCTATAAGCGGAGGTCGCGACGAGCAGTACTTC. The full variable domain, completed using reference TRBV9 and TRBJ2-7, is DSGVTQTPKHLITATGQRVTLRCSPRSGDLSVYWYQQSLDQGLQFLIQYYNGEERAKGNILERFSAQQFPDLHSELNLSSLELGDSALYFCASSSISGGRDEQYFGPGTRLTVT.

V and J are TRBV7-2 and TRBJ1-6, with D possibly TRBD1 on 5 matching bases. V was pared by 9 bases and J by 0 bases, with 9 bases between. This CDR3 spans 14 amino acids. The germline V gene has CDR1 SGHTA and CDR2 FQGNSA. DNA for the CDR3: TGTGCCAGTCACAGGAGCTCCTATAATTCACCCCTCCACTTT. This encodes CASHRSSYNSPLHF.

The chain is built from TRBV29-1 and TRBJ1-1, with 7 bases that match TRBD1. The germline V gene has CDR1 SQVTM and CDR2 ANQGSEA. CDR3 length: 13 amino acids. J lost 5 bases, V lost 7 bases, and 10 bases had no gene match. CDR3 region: CSAATGLGTEAFF. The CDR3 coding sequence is TGCAGCGCAGCGACAGGGCTAGGGACTGAAGCTTTCTTT.

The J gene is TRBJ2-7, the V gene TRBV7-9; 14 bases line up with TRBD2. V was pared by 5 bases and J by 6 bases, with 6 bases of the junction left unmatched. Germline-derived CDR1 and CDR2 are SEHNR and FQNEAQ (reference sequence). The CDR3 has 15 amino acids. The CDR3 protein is CASSAPTSGRGEQYF. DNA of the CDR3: TGTGCCAGCAGCGCCCCGACTAGCGGGAGGGGCGAGCAGTACTTC.

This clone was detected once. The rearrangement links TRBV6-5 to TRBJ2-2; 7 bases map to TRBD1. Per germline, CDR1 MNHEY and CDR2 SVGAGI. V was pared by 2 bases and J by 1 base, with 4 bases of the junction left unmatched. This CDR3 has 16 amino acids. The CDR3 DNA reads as TGTGCCAGCAGTTACCTCGGACAGGTGAACACCGGGGAGCTGTTTTTT. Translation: CASSYLGQVNTGELFF.

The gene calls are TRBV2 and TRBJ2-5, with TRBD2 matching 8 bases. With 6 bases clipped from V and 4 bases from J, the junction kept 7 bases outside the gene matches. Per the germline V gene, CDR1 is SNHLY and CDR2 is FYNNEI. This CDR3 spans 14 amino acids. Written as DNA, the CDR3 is TGTGCCAGCAGGAGAGTAGCGGGGTTAGAGACCCAGTACTTC. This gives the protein CASRRVAGLETQYF. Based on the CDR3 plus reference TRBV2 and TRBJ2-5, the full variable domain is EPEVTQTPSHQVTQMGQEVILRCVPISNHLYFYWYRQILGQKVEFLVSFYNNEISEKSEIFDDQFSVERPDGSNFTLKIRSTKLEDSAMYFCASRRVAGLETQYFGPGTRLLVL.

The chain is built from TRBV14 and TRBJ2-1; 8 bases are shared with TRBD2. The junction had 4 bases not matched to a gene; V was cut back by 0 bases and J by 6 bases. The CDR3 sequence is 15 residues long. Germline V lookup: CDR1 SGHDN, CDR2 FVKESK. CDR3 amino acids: CASSQDLAGGNEQFF. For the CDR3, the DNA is TGTGCCAGCAGCCAAGATTTGGCGGGGGGCAATGAGCAGTTCTTC.

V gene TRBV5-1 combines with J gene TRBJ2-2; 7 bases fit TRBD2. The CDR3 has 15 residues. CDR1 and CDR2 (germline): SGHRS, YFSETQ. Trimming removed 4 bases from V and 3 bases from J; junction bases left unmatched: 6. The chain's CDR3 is CASSPGGSDTGELFF. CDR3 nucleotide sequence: TGCGCCAGCAGCCCGGGGGGTAGTGACACCGGGGAGCTGTTTTTT.

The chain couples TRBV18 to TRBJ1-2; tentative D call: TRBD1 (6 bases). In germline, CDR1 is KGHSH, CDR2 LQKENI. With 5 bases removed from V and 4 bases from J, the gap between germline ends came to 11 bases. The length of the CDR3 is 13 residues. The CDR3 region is CASSNRDLYGYTF. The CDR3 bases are TGTGCCAGCTCAAACAGGGATCTCTATGGCTACACCTTC.

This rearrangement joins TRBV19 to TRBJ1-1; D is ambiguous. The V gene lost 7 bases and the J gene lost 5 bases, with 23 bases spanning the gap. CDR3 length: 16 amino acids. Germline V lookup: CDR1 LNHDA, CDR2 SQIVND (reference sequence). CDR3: CASIQRAAGAGTEAFF. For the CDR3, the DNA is TGTGCCAGTATCCAAAGGGCGGCGGGCGCTGGGACTGAAGCTTTCTTT. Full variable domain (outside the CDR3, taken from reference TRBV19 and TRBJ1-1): DGGITQSPKYLFRKEGQNVTLSCEQNLNHDAMYWYRQDPGQGLRLIYYSQIVNDFQKGDIAEGYSVSREKKESFPLTVTSAQKNPTAFYLCASIQRAAGAGTEAFFGQGTRLTVV.

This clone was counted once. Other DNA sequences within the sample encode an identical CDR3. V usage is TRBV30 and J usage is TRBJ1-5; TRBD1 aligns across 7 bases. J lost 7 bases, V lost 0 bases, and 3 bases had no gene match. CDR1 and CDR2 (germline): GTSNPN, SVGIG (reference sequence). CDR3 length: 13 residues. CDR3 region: CAWSVQGNQPQHF. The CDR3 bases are TGTGCCTGGAGTGTACAGGGGAACCAGCCCCAGCATTTT. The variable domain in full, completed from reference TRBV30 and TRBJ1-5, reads SQTIHQWPATLVQPVGSPLSLECTVEGTSNPNLYWYRQAAGRGLQLLFYSVGIGQISSEVPQNLSASRPQDRQFILSSKKLLLSDSGFYLCAWSVQGNQPQHFGDGTRLSIL.

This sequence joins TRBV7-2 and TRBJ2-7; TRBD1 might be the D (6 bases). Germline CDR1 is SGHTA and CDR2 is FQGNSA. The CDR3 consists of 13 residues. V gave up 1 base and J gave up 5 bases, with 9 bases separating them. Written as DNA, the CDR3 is TGTGCCAGCAGCTTAGTGGGGGCGGACGAGCAGTACTTC. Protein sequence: CASSLVGADEQYF.

The CDR3 reads CSVEDPLTSGNTDTQYF. The CDR3 coding sequence is TGCAGCGTTGAAGATCCGCTGACTAGCGGGAACACAGATACGCAGTATTTT. The V and J genes are TRBV29-1 and TRBJ2-3; the match to TRBD2 covers 11 bases. The J segment lost 2 bases and the V segment lost 0 bases, leaving 7 bases of the junction unmatched. CDR3 length: 17 residues. The V gene's germline CDR1 is SQVTM and CDR2 ANQGSEA.

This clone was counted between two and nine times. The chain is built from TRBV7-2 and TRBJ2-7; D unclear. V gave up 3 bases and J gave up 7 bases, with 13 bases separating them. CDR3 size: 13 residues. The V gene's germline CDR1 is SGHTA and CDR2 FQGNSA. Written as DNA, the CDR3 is TGTGCCAGCAGCTTGCACAGAGAAACTGAGCAGTACTTC. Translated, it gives CASSLHRETEQYF.

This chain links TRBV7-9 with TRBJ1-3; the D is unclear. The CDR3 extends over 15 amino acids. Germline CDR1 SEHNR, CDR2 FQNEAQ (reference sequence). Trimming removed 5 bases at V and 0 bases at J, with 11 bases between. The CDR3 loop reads CASSPAGSSGNTIYF. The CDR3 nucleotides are TGTGCCAGCAGCCCAGCAGGAAGCTCTGGAAACACCATATATTTT.